This entry lists 21 T cell receptor beta chains sequenced from one sample in a study of CD8 T cells in ankylosing spondylitis. No cognate antigen is known for these TCRs. MiXCR, applied by TCRdb to the 5' RACE reads, yields one record per CDR3 protein. This sample has some 840,000 distinct CDR3 sequences, with approximately 12% found just once. General study results and limits: Typical of ankylosing spondylitis blood, it appeared, was a TCR beta motif of eight highly homologous variants.

The sequencing sample was made of blood, either unsorted or a sorted T cell fraction (not recorded which). These receptors originate from a male donor with ankylosing spondylitis.

J is TRBJ2-7 and V is TRBV6-5, with a tentative D call TRBD1 (6 bases). V lost 4 bases and J 0 bases, leaving 16 bases between the germline ends. Looked up from germline, CDR1 is MNHEY and CDR2 is SVGAGI. The CDR3 totals 16 residues. CDR3 residues: CASSSPLTGRSYEQYF. CDR3 coding DNA: TGTGCCAGCAGTTCTCCCCTGACAGGTCGCTCCTACGAGCAGTACTTC.

There are a few counts of this clonotype. V gene TRBV7-6 combines with J gene TRBJ1-1; 8 bases are a match to TRBD1. The CDR3 covers 14 residues. V was pared by 5 bases and J by 9 bases, with 11 bases of the junction left unmatched. Germline V gene data show CDR1 as SGHVS and CDR2 as FNYEAQ. In DNA form, the CDR3 reads TGTGCCAGCAGCCAGGCCGGACAGGGCTTAAAAGCTTTCTTT. Translated: CASSQAGQGLKAFF.

This clonotype has only a few counts. The V call is TRBV15, the J call TRBJ2-3; no clear D. CDR3 length: 14 amino acids. V gave up 0 bases and J gave up 4 bases, with 8 bases separating them. Per germline, CDR1 LNHNV and CDR2 YYDKDF (reference sequence). The DNA of the CDR3 is TGTGCCACCAGCAGAGATCGAAGCTCAGATACGCAGTATTTT. The encoded protein is CATSRDRSSDTQYF.

The V call is TRBV4-2, the J call TRBJ1-4; maybe TRBD1 (5 bases). The CDR3 runs 16 residues. V was clipped by 4 bases and J by 6 bases, with 18 bases between them. Germline-derived CDR1 and CDR2 are LGHNA and YNFKEQ. The CDR3, as DNA: TGTGCCAGCAGCCCTATGGGGGGGGAGGCAGATGAAAAACTGTTTTTT. It specifies CASSPMGGEADEKLFF.

This sequence joins TRBV6-1 and TRBJ2-7; 7 nucleotides align to TRBD1. The CDR3 totals 14 residues. V dropped 10 bases and J dropped 0; count of bases not matched to a gene: 9. Germline loops: CDR1 MNHNS, CDR2 SASEGT. The CDR3 DNA reads TGTGCCACCTTGACAGGGTTCTTCTCCTACGAGCAGTACTTC. This translates into CATLTGFFSYEQYF.

The chain combines TRBV7-2 with TRBJ1-2; the D is unclear. This CDR3 contains 13 residues. Germline V lookup: CDR1 SGHTA, CDR2 FQGNSA. V dropped 5 bases and J dropped 8 bases, with 15 bases sitting between them. The CDR3 region has the DNA TGTGCCAGCAGCGCCTACAACGGAGGAGGCTACACCTTC. Protein product: CASSAYNGGGYTF.

This clonotype was counted between two and nine times. The chain carries TRBV15 and TRBJ1-1, with unresolved D. Trimming left V 0 bases short and J 6 bases short, with 11 bases between. Germline V gene lookup returns CDR1 LNHNV and CDR2 YYDKDF (reference sequence). CDR3 length equals 14 residues. For the CDR3, the DNA is TGTGCCACCAGCAGAGATGGGCAATTCGCTGAAGCTTTCTTT. Residues: CATSRDGQFAEAFF.

The chain recombines TRBV11-2 with TRBJ2-2, with 8 nucleotides matching TRBD2. Germline values: CDR1 SGHAT, CDR2 FQNNGV. V was clipped by 5 bases and J by 4 bases; unmatched bases: 12. CDR3 size: 17 residues. The CDR3, as DNA: TGTGCCAGCAGCCCCTTAGGCGGACTAGCTTCCACCGGGGAGCTGTTTTTT. Amino acids: CASSPLGGLASTGELFF.

The chain recombines TRBV12-3 or TRBV12-4 with TRBJ2-7, with D unresolved. The CDR3 runs to 15 residues. V was cut by 3 bases and J by 1 base, with 13 bases left in between. The CDR3 DNA reads as TGTGCCAGCAGTTTCCGACGGGCCAATTCCTACGAGCAGTACTTC. This encodes CASSFRRANSYEQYF.

This clonotype was found a few times. V is TRBV24-1 and J is TRBJ1-1; 9 positions agree with TRBD1. The germline CDR1 and CDR2 sequences are KGHDR and SFDVKD. V was clipped by 5 bases and J by 1 base; unmatched bases: 4. The CDR3 is 15 amino acids. Here the CDR3 DNA reads TGTGCCACCAGTGGCAGGACAGGGGAGAACACTGAAGCTTTCTTT. Translation: CATSGRTGENTEAFF.

The gene calls are TRBV7-2 and TRBJ1-5, with D uncertain. CDR1 and CDR2 (germline): SGHTA, FQGNSA. The CDR3 is 13 residues long. With 3 bases removed from V and 6 bases from J, the gap between germline ends came to 9 bases. In DNA form, the CDR3 reads TGTGCCAGCAGCTTTTGGGGTGGTCAGCCCCAGCATTTT. It encodes CASSFWGGQPQHF.

This clonotype was seen repeatedly, ten times or more. This rearrangement joins TRBV12-3 or TRBV12-4 to TRBJ2-7; a possible D gene is TRBD1 (6 bases). The V gene lost 6 bases and the J gene lost 6 bases, with 15 bases spanning the gap. The CDR3 has 13 residues. CDR3 in amino acids: CASSTTGRGEQYF. The CDR3 coding sequence is TGTGCCAGCAGCACTACAGGGAGAGGCGAGCAGTACTTC.

V gene TRBV4-3 combines with J gene TRBJ2-1; 10 bases map to TRBD2. CDR1 and CDR2 from the germline V gene are LGHNA and YSLEER. V shed 4 bases and J 0 bases; nucleotides not matched to a gene: 3. The CDR3 extends over 16 amino acids. The CDR3 loop is CASSPLAGDSYNEQFF. The CDR3 DNA is TGCGCCAGCAGCCCGCTAGCGGGAGACTCCTACAATGAGCAGTTCTTC.

The genes are TRBV20-1 and TRBJ1-2, with a tentative D call TRBD1 (6 bases). The CDR3 contains 14 residues. Deletions cut 2 bases from V and 5 bases from J, with 15 bases between. Germline CDR1 DFQATT, CDR2 SNEGSKA (reference sequence). CDR3 DNA: TGCAGTGCTAGACCAGGGGAGGCCTATTATGGCTACACCTTC. This sequence encodes CSARPGEAYYGYTF.

This clonotype appeared once. V gene TRBV7-9 combines with J gene TRBJ1-4; no reliable D call. CDR1 is SEHNR and CDR2 is FQNEAQ in the germline V gene (reference sequence). CDR3 length: 12 amino acids. The V gene lost 4 bases and the J gene lost 8 bases, with 8 bases spanning the gap. The CDR3 DNA follows: TGTGCCAGCAGCTCCTACCCCGAAAAACTGTTTTTT. Translation gives CASSSYPEKLFF. The full variable domain, rest sourced from reference TRBV7-9 and TRBJ1-4, is DTGVSQNPRHKITKRGQNVTFRCDPISEHNRLYWYRQTLGQGPEFLTYFQNEAQLEKSRLLSDRFSAERPKGSFSTLEIQRTEQGDSAMYLCASSSYPEKLFFGSGTQLSVL.

This clonotype was found many times. DNA for the CDR3: TGCAGTGCTAGTAAGGGAGTTGGGGACGAGCAGTACTTC. Protein product: CSASKGVGDEQYF. The chain has TRBV20-1 and TRBJ2-7; TRBD2 might be the D (5 bases). Germline V gives CDR1 DFQATT, CDR2 SNEGSKA (reference sequence). This CDR3 region has 13 residues. The V end was cut by 3 bases, the J end by 5 bases, with 14 bases between.

This chain connects TRBV20-1 to TRBJ2-7; weak D call: TRBD1 (6 bases). The length of the CDR3 is 14 residues. CDR1 is DFQATT and CDR2 is SNEGSKA in the germline V gene (reference sequence). V lost 6 bases, J lost 2 bases, and 17 bases lay in between. The CDR3 DNA reads TGCAGTGCCCAGGGACAAATCCACCCCTACGAGCAGTACTTC. Its protein product is CSAQGQIHPYEQYF.

The gene calls are TRBV6-1 and TRBJ2-5, with TRBD2 as a possible D gene (6 bases). Germline V gene data show CDR1 as MNHNS and CDR2 as SASEGT. V was clipped by 6 bases and J by 0 bases, with 14 bases between them. The CDR3 has 15 residues. The CDR3 reads CASSPPRDYQETQYF. DNA of the CDR3: TGTGCCAGCAGCCCGCCCCGGGACTACCAAGAGACCCAGTACTTC.

This clonotype has more than one count but fewer than ten. The chain uses TRBV3-1 and TRBJ2-1; D is unresolved. CDR3 length: 12 amino acids. Between the trimmed V and J ends, which lost 0 bases and 12 bases, there was a span of 9 bases. Germline CDR1 reads LGHDT; CDR2 reads YNNKEL (reference sequence). CDR3 region: CASSQDLRMQFF. CDR3 DNA sequence: TGTGCCAGCAGCCAAGATTTACGTATGCAGTTCTTC.

This clonotype was observed a handful of times. V is TRBV6-1 and J is TRBJ2-6; TRBD1 agrees at 7 bases. The CDR3 loop spans 17 amino acids. Germline trimming cut 5 bases from V and 1 base from J; bases unmatched to any gene: 8. Germline V gene lookup returns CDR1 MNHNS and CDR2 SASEGT. CDR3 sequence (DNA): TGTGCCAGCAGTACAGGGGAGAGGGGATCTGGGGCCAACGTCCTGACTTTC. Protein: CASSTGERGSGANVLTF.

The V and J genes are TRBV5-1 and TRBJ2-5, with D perhaps TRBD1 (6 bases). Per the germline V gene, CDR1 is SGHRS and CDR2 is YFSETQ. This CDR3 is 14 amino acids long. Trimming removed 3 bases at V and 5 bases at J, with 14 bases between. The CDR3 sequence: CASSSRQVIETQYF. CDR3 coding DNA: TGCGCCAGCAGCTCTAGACAGGTGATCGAGACCCAGTACTTC.